This T cell receptor (beta chain) came from a study of CD8 T cells in ankylosing spondylitis. Quantitative 5'-RACE with molecular barcodes generated TCR beta libraries. TCRdb independently ran MiXCR on the 5' RACE reads; one entry per CDR3 protein. Here the sample spans nearly 350,000 distinct CDR3 sequences, around 15% being singletons. CDR1 and CDR2 (germline): KGHDR, SFDVKD. Trimming stripped 4 bases from V and 5 bases from J, with 9 bases between. The CDR3 extends over 13 amino acids. This clonotype has just a few counts. The source of this sequence is a male donor with ankylosing spondylitis or in good health (not recorded which). V gene TRBV24-1 combines with J gene TRBJ2-3; D gene unclear. The specimen was blood, either unsorted or a sorted T cell fraction (not recorded which). CDR3 in amino acids: CATSDPMQDTQYF. The CDR3 region has the DNA TGTGCCACCAGTGACCCAATGCAAGATACGCAGTATTTT.